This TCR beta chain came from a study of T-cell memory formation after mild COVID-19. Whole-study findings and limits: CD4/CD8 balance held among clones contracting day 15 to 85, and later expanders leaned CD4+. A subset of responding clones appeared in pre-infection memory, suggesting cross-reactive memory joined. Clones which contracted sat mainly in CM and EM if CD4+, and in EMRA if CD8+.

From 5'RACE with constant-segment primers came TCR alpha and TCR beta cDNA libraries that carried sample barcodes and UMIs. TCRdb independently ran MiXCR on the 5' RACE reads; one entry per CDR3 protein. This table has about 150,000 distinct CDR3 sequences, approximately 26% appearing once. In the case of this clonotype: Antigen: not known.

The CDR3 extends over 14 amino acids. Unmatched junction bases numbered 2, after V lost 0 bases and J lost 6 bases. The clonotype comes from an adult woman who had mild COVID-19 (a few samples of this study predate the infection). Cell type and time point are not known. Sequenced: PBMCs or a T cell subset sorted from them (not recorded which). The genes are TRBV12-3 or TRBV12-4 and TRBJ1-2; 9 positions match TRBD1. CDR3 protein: CASSLAGQGNGYTF. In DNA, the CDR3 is TGTGCCAGCAGTTTAGCGGGACAGGGAAATGGCTACACCTTC.